A selection of T cell receptor beta chains follows, all from one sample in a study of blood T cell repertoires in COVID-19. The method was immunoSEQ multiplex PCR; TCRdb's version includes in-frame clones alone and lacks a portion of them. Of roughly 70,000 clones listed, 70% to 80% are singletons. Sequencing was performed on peripheral blood. These receptors were collected from a man aged 65 to 79 with COVID-19, enrolled during active disease. CDR3s include the opening cysteine and the closing phenylalanine or tryptophan. D genes are given only for firm matches. Rows may omit the clone size; those that give it use once, few, many or a size class.

V gene,D gene,J gene,clone size,CDR3 DNA,CDR3 protein
TRBV19,-,TRBJ1-3,-,TGTGCCAGTCTCCCGCCTCTAAGCTCTGGAAACACCATATATTTT,CASLPPLSSGNTIYF
TRBV5-1,-,TRBJ1-1,few,TGCGCCAGCAGCGCGACCACAGTGAACACTGAAGCTTTCTTT,CASSATTVNTEAFF
TRBV7-3,-,TRBJ1-2,-,TGTGCCAGCAGCTTAACGAAGGGGGATAGCTACACCTTC,CASSLTKGDSYTF
TRBV7-6,-,TRBJ2-1,-,TGTGCCAGCAGCCTAAGCGGAGGGCCGGTCAATGAGCAGTTCTTC,CASSLSGGPVNEQFF
TRBV7-2,-,TRBJ1-5,-,TGTGCCAGCAGCTTAGCTTTACGGGTAGACAATCAGCCCCAGCATTTT,CASSLALRVDNQPQHF
TRBV7-3,-,TRBJ2-1,-,TGTGCCAGCAGCACGGGTGGAAATGAGCAGTTCTTC,CASSTGGNEQFF
TRBV5-1,TRBD2,TRBJ2-3,-,TGCGCCAGCAGCTTTACTAGCGGAGGCACAGATACGCAGTATTTT,CASSFTSGGTDTQYF
TRBV5-1,TRBD1,TRBJ2-1,-,TGCGCCAGCAGCTTGCAGGGGGCCTCCTACAATGAGCAGTTCTTC,CASSLQGASYNEQFF
TRBV7-9,TRBD1,TRBJ1-1,-,TGTGCCAGCAGCTTGACAGGGGAAATCATGAACACTGAAGCTTTCTTT,CASSLTGEIMNTEAFF
TRBV24-1,-,TRBJ1-4,-,TGTGCCACCAGAGAATCCGCAGCGGTAAAACTGTTTTTT,CATRESAAVKLFF
TRBV5-1,-,TRBJ1-5,-,TGCGCCAGCAGCTTGGCCGGGGATCAGCCCCAGCATTTT,CASSLAGDQPQHF
TRBV10-3,TRBD2,TRBJ2-2,-,TGTGCCATCAGTGACGGCGGGAGGTACACCGGGGAGCTGTTTTTT,CAISDGGRYTGELFF
TRBV9,-,TRBJ2-7,-,TGTGCCAGCAGCGTATGGTACACCTCCTACGAGCAGTACTTC,CASSVWYTSYEQYF
TRBV4-1,-,TRBJ2-5,-,TGCGCCAGCAGCCAAGATGAACAGGGTGGGGAGACCCAGTACTTC,CASSQDEQGGETQYF
TRBV28,TRBD1,TRBJ2-4,-,TGTGCCAGCAGTTTTAAGGGGGCCGGAGCCAAAAACATTCAGTACTTC,CASSFKGAGAKNIQYF
TRBV10-3,-,TRBJ2-1,once,TGTGCCATCAGTGAGTCCGATGGGACTTCCTACAATGAGCAGTTCTTC,CAISESDGTSYNEQFF
TRBV6-2/TRBV6-3,-,TRBJ2-2,-,TGTGCCAGCAGCCCCACTAGAGCAAGGGAGCTGTTTTTT,CASSPTRARELFF
TRBV7-9,-,TRBJ1-2,-,TGTGCCAGCAGTCCTTCGGGGTCAGGGGCCTTTGATGGCTACACCTTC,CASSPSGSGAFDGYTF
TRBV6-5,TRBD2,TRBJ2-2,-,TGTGCCAGCAGTTACCCGGGAGGGCTGAAAACCGGGGAGCTGTTTTTT,CASSYPGGLKTGELFF
TRBV27,-,TRBJ1-5,-,TGTGCCAGCAGTTTATCGAGGACAAACAATCAGCCCCAGCATTTT,CASSLSRTNNQPQHF
TRBV5-1,TRBD2,TRBJ2-1,few,TGCGCCAGCTCGATGGGGATAGCGGGAGGGGTGGTGGATGAGCAGTTCTTC,CASSMGIAGGVVDEQFF
TRBV6-5,TRBD1,TRBJ2-7,-,TGTGCCAGCAGCGCAGGGACAGCCTACGAGCAGTACTTC,CASSAGTAYEQYF
TRBV5-5,TRBD2,TRBJ2-2,few,TGTGCCAGCAGCTTCAGGCCGATAGGACTAGCGGGAGCAGGGGAGCTGTTTTTT,CASSFRPIGLAGAGELFF
TRBV19,TRBD1,TRBJ1-6,-,TGTGCCAGTAGTCCGACAGGGCTCAGCTATAATTCACCCCTCCACTTT,CASSPTGLSYNSPLHF
TRBV5-4,-,TRBJ1-1,-,TGTGCCAGCAGCTTGTCTCTAGGGAGCACTGAAGCTTTCTTT,CASSLSLGSTEAFF
TRBV6-5,TRBD1,TRBJ1-2,-,TGTGCCAGCACGACAGGGGGGGGCTACACCTTC,CASTTGGGYTF
TRBV29-1,TRBD1,TRBJ2-1,-,TGCAGCGTAGAGGGACAGGGATATAATGAGCAGTTCTTC,CSVEGQGYNEQFF
TRBV28,TRBD1,TRBJ1-4,-,TGTGCCAGCAGTTCGACAGGGGGGAGTGAAAAACTGTTTTTT,CASSSTGGSEKLFF
TRBV7-2,TRBD1,TRBJ2-7,-,TGTGCCAGCAGCTCCCCCCGGGACAGGGGTTACGAGCAGTACTTC,CASSSPRDRGYEQYF
TRBV7-2,-,TRBJ1-6,few,TGTGCCAGCAGCTCACAGGGAATTGTTGGCGATTCACCCCTCCACTTT,CASSSQGIVGDSPLHF
TRBV6-2/TRBV6-3,-,TRBJ2-7,-,TGTGCCAGCAGTTACCTGAGTACTCCGTCCTACGAGCAGTACTTC,CASSYLSTPSYEQYF
TRBV28,-,TRBJ1-2,-,TGTGCCAGCAGTTTGGGGGGAGACAACTATGGCTACACCTTC,CASSLGGDNYGYTF
TRBV27,TRBD1,TRBJ1-3,-,TGTGCCAGCGCGGACAGGGGGTTGTACTCTGGAAACACCATATATTTT,CASADRGLYSGNTIYF
TRBV16,-,TRBJ1-1,few,TGTGCCAGCAGCCAAGGAGGAGGTGAAGCTTTCTTT,CASSQGGGEAFF
TRBV30,TRBD1,TRBJ1-5,once,TGTGCCTGGTCCTCCAGGGGGCAGGGCAATCAGCCCCAGCATTTT,CAWSSRGQGNQPQHF
TRBV19,TRBD2,TRBJ2-3,-,TGTGCCAGTAGTGCAACTAGCGGGAGGTCTCAAGGGGCTCGAGATACGCAGTATTTT,CASSATSGRSQGARDTQYF
TRBV27,-,TRBJ1-1,-,TGTGCCAGCACCTTCGGCACTGAAGCTTTCTTT,CASTFGTEAFF
TRBV6-1,-,TRBJ1-5,-,TGTGCCAGCAGTGAAGCAAGGGGGACCAGCAATCAGCCCCAGCATTTT,CASSEARGTSNQPQHF